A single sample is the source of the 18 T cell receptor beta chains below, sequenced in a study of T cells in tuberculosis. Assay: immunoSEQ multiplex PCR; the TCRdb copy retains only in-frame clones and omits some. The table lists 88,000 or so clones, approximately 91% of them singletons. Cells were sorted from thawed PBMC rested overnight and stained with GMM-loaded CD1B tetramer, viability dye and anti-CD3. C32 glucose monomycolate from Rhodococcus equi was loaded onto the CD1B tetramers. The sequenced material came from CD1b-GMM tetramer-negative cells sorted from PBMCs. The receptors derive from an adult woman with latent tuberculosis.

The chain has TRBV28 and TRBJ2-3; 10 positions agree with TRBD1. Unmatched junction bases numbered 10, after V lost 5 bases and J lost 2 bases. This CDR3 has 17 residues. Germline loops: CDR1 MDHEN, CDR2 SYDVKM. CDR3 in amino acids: CASSRDRGTTHTDTQYF. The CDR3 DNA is TGTGCCAGCAGTAGGGACAGGGGCACCACACACACAGATACGCAGTATTTT.

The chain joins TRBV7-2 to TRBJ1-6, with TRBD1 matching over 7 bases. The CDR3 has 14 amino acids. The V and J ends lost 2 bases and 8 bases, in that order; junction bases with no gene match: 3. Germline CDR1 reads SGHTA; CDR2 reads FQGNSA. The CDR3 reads CASSLSGTDSPLHF. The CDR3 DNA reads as TGTGCCAGCAGCTTATCAGGGACAGATTCACCCCTCCACTTT.

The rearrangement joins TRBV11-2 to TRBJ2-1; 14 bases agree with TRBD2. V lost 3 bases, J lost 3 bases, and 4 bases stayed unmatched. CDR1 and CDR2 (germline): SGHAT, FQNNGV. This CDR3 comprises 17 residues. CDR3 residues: CASSLGTSGGVYNEQFF. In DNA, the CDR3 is TGTGCCAGCAGCTTGGGGACTAGCGGGGGTGTCTACAATGAGCAGTTCTTC.

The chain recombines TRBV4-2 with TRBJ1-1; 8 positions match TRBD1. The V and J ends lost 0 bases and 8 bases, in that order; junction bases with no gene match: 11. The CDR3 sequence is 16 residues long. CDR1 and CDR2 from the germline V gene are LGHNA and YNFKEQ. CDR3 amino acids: CASSQDLIGTGGEAFF. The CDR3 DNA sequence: TGTGCCAGCAGCCAAGATTTAATTGGGACAGGCGGCGAAGCTTTCTTT.

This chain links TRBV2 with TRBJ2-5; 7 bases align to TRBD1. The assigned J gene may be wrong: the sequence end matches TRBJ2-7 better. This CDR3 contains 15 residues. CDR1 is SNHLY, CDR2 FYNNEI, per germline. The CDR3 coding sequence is TGTGCCAGCAGCGAACAGGGGATCCCCCTCTACGAGCAGTACTTC. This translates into CASSEQGIPLYEQYF.

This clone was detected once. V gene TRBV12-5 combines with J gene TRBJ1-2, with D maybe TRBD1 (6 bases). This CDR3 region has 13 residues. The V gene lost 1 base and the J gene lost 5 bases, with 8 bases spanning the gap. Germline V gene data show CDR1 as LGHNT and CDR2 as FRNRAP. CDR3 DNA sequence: TGTGCTAGTGGTTTGGACACAGGGTATGGCTACACCTTC. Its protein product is CASGLDTGYGYTF.

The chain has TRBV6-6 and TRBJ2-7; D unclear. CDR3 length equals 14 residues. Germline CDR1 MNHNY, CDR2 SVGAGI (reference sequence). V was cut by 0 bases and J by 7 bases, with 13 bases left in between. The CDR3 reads CASSYSVGSVEQYV. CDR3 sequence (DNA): TGTGCCAGCAGTTACTCGGTTGGGTCCGTGGAGCAGTACGTC.

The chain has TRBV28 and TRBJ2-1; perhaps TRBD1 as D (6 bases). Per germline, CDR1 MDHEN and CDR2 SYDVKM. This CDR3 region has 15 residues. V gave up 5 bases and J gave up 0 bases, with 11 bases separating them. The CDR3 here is CASSPAQGSYNEQFF. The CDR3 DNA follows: TGTGCCAGCAGTCCCGCACAGGGCTCCTACAATGAGCAGTTCTTC.

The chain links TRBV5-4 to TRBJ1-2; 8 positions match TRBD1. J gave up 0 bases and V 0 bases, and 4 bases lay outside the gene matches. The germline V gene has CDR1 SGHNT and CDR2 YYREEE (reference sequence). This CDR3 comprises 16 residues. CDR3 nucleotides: TGTGCCAGCAGCTTGGGACAGGGGCCCTCTAACTATGGCTACACCTTC. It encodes CASSLGQGPSNYGYTF.

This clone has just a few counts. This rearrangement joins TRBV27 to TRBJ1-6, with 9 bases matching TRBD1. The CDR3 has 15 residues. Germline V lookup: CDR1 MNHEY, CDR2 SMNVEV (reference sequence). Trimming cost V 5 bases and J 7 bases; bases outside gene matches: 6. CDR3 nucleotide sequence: TGTGCCAGCAGTCTTTCCGGGACAGGGAATTCACCCCTCCACTTT. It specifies CASSLSGTGNSPLHF.

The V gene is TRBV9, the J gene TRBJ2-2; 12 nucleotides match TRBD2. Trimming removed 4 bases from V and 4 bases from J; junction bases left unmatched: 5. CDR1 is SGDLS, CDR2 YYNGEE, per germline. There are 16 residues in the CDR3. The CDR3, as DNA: TGTGCCAGCAGCCCCCGGACTAGCGGGATCACCGGGGAGCTGTTTTTT. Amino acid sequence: CASSPRTSGITGELFF.

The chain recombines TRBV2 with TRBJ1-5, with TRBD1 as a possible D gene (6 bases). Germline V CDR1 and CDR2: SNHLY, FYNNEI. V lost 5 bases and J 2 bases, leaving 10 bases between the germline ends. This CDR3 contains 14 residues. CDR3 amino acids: CASSTGYGNQPQHF. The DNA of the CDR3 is TGTGCCAGCAGTACAGGGTATGGCAATCAGCCCCAGCATTTT.

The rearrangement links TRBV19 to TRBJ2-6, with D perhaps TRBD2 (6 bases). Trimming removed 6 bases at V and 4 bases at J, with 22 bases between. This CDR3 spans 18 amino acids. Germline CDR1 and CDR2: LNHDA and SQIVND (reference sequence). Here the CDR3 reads CASRPNGGGGSGANVLTF. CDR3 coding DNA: TGTGCCAGTAGACCAAACGGGGGAGGTGGATCGGGGGCCAACGTCCTGACTTTC.

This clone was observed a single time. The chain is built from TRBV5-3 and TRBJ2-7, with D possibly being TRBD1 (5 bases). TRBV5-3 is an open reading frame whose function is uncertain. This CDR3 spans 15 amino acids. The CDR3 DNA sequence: TGTGCCGGAAGCTTCCCGACAGTCCCTTCCTACGAGCAGTACGTC. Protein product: CAGSFPTVPSYEQYV.

CDR3 protein: CAIRQLSTDTQYF. DNA of the CDR3: TGTGCCATCAGACAACTAAGCACAGATACGCAGTATTTT. This chain connects TRBV10-3 to TRBJ2-3; D remains ambiguous. The CDR3 extends over 13 amino acids. V dropped 6 bases and J dropped 0 bases, with 7 bases sitting between them. Germline loops: CDR1 ENHRY, CDR2 SYGVKD.

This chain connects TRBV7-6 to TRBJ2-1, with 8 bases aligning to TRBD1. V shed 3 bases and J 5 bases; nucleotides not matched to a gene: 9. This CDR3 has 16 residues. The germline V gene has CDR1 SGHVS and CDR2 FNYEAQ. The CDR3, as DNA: TGTGCCAGCAGCTTTGGGGACAGGAGACCAAACAATGAGCAGTTCTTC. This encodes CASSFGDRRPNNEQFF. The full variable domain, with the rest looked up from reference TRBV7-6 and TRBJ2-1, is GAGVSQSPRYKVTKRGQDVALRCDPISGHVSLYWYRQALGQGPEFLTYFNYEAQQDKSGLPNDRFSAERPEGSISTLTIQRTEQRDSAMYRCASSFGDRRPNNEQFFGPGTRLTVL.

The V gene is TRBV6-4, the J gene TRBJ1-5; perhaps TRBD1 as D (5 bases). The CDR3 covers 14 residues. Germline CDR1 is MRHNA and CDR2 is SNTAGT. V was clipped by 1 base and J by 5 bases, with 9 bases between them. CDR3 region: CASSDWTLDQPQHF. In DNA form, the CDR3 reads TGTGCCAGCAGTGACTGGACACTCGATCAGCCCCAGCATTTT.

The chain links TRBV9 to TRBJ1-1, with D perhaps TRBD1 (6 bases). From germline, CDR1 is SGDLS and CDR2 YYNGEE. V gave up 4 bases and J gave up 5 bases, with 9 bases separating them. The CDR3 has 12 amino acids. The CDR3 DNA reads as TGTGCCAGCAGCCCAGGGGCGACTGAAGCTTTCTTT. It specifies CASSPGATEAFF.